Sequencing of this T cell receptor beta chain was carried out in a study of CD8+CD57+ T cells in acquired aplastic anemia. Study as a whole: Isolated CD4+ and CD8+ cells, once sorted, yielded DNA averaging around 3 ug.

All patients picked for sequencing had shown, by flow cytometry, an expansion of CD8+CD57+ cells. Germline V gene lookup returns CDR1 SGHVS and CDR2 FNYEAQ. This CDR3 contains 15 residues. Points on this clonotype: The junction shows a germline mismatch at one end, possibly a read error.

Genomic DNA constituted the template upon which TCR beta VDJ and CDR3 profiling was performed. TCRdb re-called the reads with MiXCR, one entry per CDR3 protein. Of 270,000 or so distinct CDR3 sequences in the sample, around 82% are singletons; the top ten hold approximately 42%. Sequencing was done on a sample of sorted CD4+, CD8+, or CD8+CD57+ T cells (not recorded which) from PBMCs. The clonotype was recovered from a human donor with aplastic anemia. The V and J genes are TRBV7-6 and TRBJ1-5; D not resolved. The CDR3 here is CASSVRTARNQPHHF. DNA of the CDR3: TGTGCCAGCAGCGTAAGGACCGCTCGAAATCAGCCCCACCATTTT.